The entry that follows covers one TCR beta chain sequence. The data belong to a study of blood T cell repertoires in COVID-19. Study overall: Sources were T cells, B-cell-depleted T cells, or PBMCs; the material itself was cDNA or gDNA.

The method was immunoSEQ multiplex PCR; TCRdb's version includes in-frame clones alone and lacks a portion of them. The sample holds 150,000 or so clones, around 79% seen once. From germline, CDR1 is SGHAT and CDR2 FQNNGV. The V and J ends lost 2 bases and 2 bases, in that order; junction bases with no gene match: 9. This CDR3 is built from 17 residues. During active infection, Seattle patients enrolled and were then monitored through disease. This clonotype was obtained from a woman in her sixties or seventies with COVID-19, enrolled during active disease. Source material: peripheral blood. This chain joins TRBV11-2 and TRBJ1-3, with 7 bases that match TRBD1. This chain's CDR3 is CASSLLPTGSTGNTIYF. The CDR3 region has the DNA TGTGCCAGCAGCTTACTCCCGACAGGGAGCACTGGAAACACCATATATTTT.